The next 29 T cell receptor beta chains were all read from a single sample in a study of shared T cell receptors in the human thymus. Assay: immunoSEQ multiplex PCR; the TCRdb copy retains only in-frame clones and omits some. The sample holds 550,000 to 800,000 clones, 80% to 90% seen once. Separately, the same data were catalogued under a study of human thymus T cells.

The specimen sequenced was thymocytes. The receptors were gathered from a girl under three years old with a congenital heart defect.

CDR3 amino acids: CATSREHRGNPLLNTEAFF. CDR3 nucleotides: TGTGCCACCAGCAGGGAGCACAGGGGCAACCCTCTATTGAACACTGAAGCTTTCTTT. The J gene is TRBJ1-1, the V gene TRBV15, with TRBD1 identical over 7 bases. Germline CDR1 reads LNHNV; CDR2 reads YYDKDF (reference sequence). J was trimmed by 0 bases and V by 3 bases; bases with no gene match: 16. The CDR3 totals 19 residues.

This clone was found a few times. The chain recombines TRBV5-4 with TRBJ2-7, with 7 nucleotides matching TRBD1. CDR1 SGHNT and CDR2 YYREEE come from the germline V gene (reference sequence). The CDR3 length is 14 residues. The ends lost 4 bases at V and 4 bases at J; junction bases unmatched: 8. CDR3 bases: TGTGCCAGCAGCACTAACCGGACAGGTTACGAGCAGTACTTC. It yields the protein CASSTNRTGYEQYF.

The chain has TRBV7-6 and TRBJ1-5; 7 bases fit TRBD1. V lost 1 base, J lost 9 bases, and 6 bases stayed unmatched. This CDR3 region has 14 residues. The V gene's germline CDR1 is SGHVS and CDR2 FNYEAQ. Here the CDR3 DNA reads TGTGCCAGCAGCTTAGACAGGGGCCAGGGGCCCCAGCATTTT. Translating gives CASSLDRGQGPQHF.

The V and J genes are TRBV7-9 and TRBJ2-7, with D possibly being TRBD1 (5 bases). The ends were cut back, 4 bases at V and 5 bases at J, with 9 bases in the middle. This CDR3 comprises 12 residues. Germline assignment: CDR1 SEHNR and CDR2 FQNEAQ (reference sequence). Written as DNA, the CDR3 is TGTGCCAGCAGCTCGAGACAGAACGAGCAGTACTTC. Its protein product is CASSSRQNEQYF. The full variable domain, with the rest looked up from reference TRBV7-9 and TRBJ2-7, is DTGVSQNPRHKITKRGQNVTFRCDPISEHNRLYWYRQTLGQGPEFLTYFQNEAQLEKSRLLSDRFSAERPKGSFSTLEIQRTEQGDSAMYLCASSSRQNEQYFGPGTRLTVT.

The chain couples TRBV4-1 to TRBJ1-3; D is ambiguous. V dropped 0 bases and J dropped 4 bases, with 25 bases sitting between them. The CDR3 totals 20 residues. Germline values: CDR1 MGHRA, CDR2 YSYEKL. The CDR3 protein is CASSQDSPGLIYTPGNTIYF. The CDR3, as DNA: TGCGCCAGCAGCCAAGATAGCCCCGGCCTCATATACACCCCCGGAAACACCATATATTTT.

The chain carries TRBV9 and TRBJ1-3; D remains unclear. The CDR3 spans 15 residues. V lost 6 bases and J lost 0, with 13 bases in between. Germline V gene data show CDR1 as SGDLS and CDR2 as YYNGEE. The CDR3 DNA is TGTGCCAGCAACCGTGTTGGGAGCTCTGGAAACACCATATATTTT. The encoded protein is CASNRVGSSGNTIYF.

The chain combines TRBV5-4 with TRBJ2-5, with 8 bases that match TRBD1. The CDR3 contains 17 residues. J was trimmed by 2 bases and V by 4 bases; bases with no gene match: 13. Germline CDR1 is SGHNT and CDR2 is YYREEE (reference sequence). The CDR3 loop is CASSQDREEFWQETQYF. CDR3 bases: TGTGCCAGCAGCCAGGACAGGGAGGAATTCTGGCAAGAGACCCAGTACTTC. The full variable domain, with the rest looked up from reference TRBV5-4 and TRBJ2-5, is ETGVTQSPTHLIKTRGQQVTLRCSSQSGHNTVSWYQQALGQGPQFIFQYYREEENGRGNFPPRFSGLQFPNYSSELNVNALELDDSALYLCASSQDREEFWQETQYFGPGTRLLVL.

This clone was picked up one time. The CDR3 nucleotides read TGTGCCTGGAGCCCAGCGGGGGAGATCATTGAATGTCAAGAGACCCAGTACTTC. It is translated as CAWSPAGEIIECQETQYF. The rearrangement uses TRBV30 and TRBJ2-5; TRBD2 aligns across 8 bases. In germline, CDR1 is GTSNPN, CDR2 SVGIG (reference sequence). The V and J ends lost 3 bases and 2 bases, in that order; junction bases with no gene match: 17. The CDR3 is 18 amino acids. The full variable domain, completed using reference TRBV30 and TRBJ2-5, is SQTIHQWPATLVQPVGSPLSLECTVEGTSNPNLYWYRQAAGRGLQLLFYSVGIGQISSEVPQNLSASRPQDRQFILSSKKLLLSDSGFYLCAWSPAGEIIECQETQYFGPGTRLLVL.

V gene TRBV5-1 combines with J gene TRBJ2-2, with 8 bases aligning to TRBD2. V shed 4 bases and J 2 bases; nucleotides not matched to a gene: 7. This CDR3 is built from 16 residues. Germline CDR1 SGHRS, CDR2 YFSETQ. This CDR3 is CASSPSGGVNTGELFF. CDR3 bases: TGCGCCAGCAGCCCCTCCGGGGGGGTAAACACCGGGGAGCTGTTTTTT.

Here the CDR3 reads CASSLRRGLLTDTQYF. The CDR3 DNA reads TGTGCCAGCAGCTTACGTCGGGGACTACTAACAGATACGCAGTATTTT. The J gene is TRBJ2-3, the V gene TRBV7-6; 7 bases align to TRBD2. CDR1 is SGHVS and CDR2 is FNYEAQ in the germline V gene. This CDR3 is 16 amino acids long. V lost 2 bases and J lost 3; bases outside the gene matches: 8.

The chain employs TRBV28 and TRBJ1-5; TRBD1 aligns across 8 bases. Per the germline V gene, CDR1 is MDHEN and CDR2 is SYDVKM. The CDR3 is 14 amino acids. Trimming took 11 bases from V and 9 from J; bases not matched to a gene: 15. The CDR3 coding sequence is TGTGCCGCCGGGACAGGTCCTTTCGGGCGGCCCCAGCATTTT. Residues: CAAGTGPFGRPQHF.

The chain employs TRBV27 and TRBJ1-5; TRBD1 matches at 10 bases. The CDR3 runs 14 residues. The V gene end was trimmed by 7 bases and the J gene end by 5 bases; junction bases not matched to a gene: 5. CDR1 is MNHEY and CDR2 is SMNVEV in the germline V gene (reference sequence). The CDR3, as DNA: TGTGCCAGCAAAGACAGGGGGCAGCATCAGCCCCAGCATTTT. This sequence encodes CASKDRGQHQPQHF.

The chain uses TRBV4-1 and TRBJ1-1; TRBD1 is a possible D gene (5 bases). The CDR3 covers 13 residues. Per germline, CDR1 MGHRA and CDR2 YSYEKL. The V gene lost 1 base and the J gene lost 4 bases, with 7 bases spanning the gap. CDR3 nucleotide sequence: TGCGCCAGCAGCCAAGGGACATTCACTGAAGCTTTCTTT. It specifies CASSQGTFTEAFF.

This chain links TRBV7-9 with TRBJ1-4, with TRBD1 matching 7 bases. This CDR3 has 15 amino acids. Germline V gene sequence: CDR1 SEHNR, CDR2 FQNEAQ (reference sequence). The V segment lost 6 bases and the J segment 8 bases; nucleotides outside the gene matches: 12. The CDR3 is CASRPAPGQIEKLFF. DNA of the CDR3: TGTGCCAGCAGACCGGCGCCGGGACAGATAGAAAAACTGTTTTTT.

This chain links TRBV4-1 with TRBJ2-7, with D unresolved. From germline, CDR1 is MGHRA and CDR2 YSYEKL. CDR3 size: 15 residues. V was clipped by 0 bases and J by 1 base, with 10 bases between them. This CDR3 is CASSQDAHGSYEQYF. The CDR3 DNA follows: TGCGCCAGCAGCCAAGATGCACACGGGTCCTACGAGCAGTACTTC.

The CDR3 region has the DNA TGTGCCAGCACTCCCCGGGACAGGGGATACGAGCAGTACTTC. This codes for CASTPRDRGYEQYF. The chain has TRBV27 and TRBJ2-5, with TRBD1 matching 10 bases. Judging by the DNA end, TRBJ2-7 fits better; the J call may be wrong. CDR1 MNHEY and CDR2 SMNVEV come from the germline V gene (reference sequence). The CDR3 consists of 14 residues.

The chain carries TRBV10-2 and TRBJ1-6; tentative D call: TRBD1 (6 bases). Trimming pared 7 bases from V and 7 bases from J, leaving 11 bases between. Germline V gene data show CDR1 as WSHSY and CDR2 as SAAADI. There are 13 residues in the CDR3. The CDR3 bases are TGCGCCAGCATGACAGGCACGAATTCACCCCTCCACTTT. Its protein product is CASMTGTNSPLHF.

This clone was recorded once. The V call is TRBV9, the J call TRBJ1-2, with D unresolved. Trimming cost V 0 bases and J 2 bases, with 8 bases left between them. Germline loops: CDR1 SGDLS, CDR2 YYNGEE. CDR3 length equals 14 residues. In DNA, the CDR3 is TGTGCCAGCAGCGTAGCTGAGATAAACTATGGCTACACCTTC. Protein sequence: CASSVAEINYGYTF.

The chain joins TRBV25-1 to TRBJ1-1; D unresolved. Germline CDR1 MGHDK, CDR2 SYGVNS. The CDR3 covers 15 residues. Trimming stripped 3 bases from V and 1 base from J, with 12 bases between. CDR3 DNA: TGTGCCAGCAGTGAGAGTTCTACAGAGAACACTGAAGCTTTCTTT. As protein: CASSESSTENTEAFF. Full variable domain (outside the CDR3, taken from reference TRBV25-1 and TRBJ1-1): EADIYQTPRYLVIGTGKKITLECSQTMGHDKMYWYQQDPGMELHLIHYSYGVNSTEKGDLSSESTVSRIRTEHFPLTLESARPSHTSQYLCASSESSTENTEAFFGQGTRLTVV.

This clone was observed a few times. This sequence joins TRBV6-1 and TRBJ2-7, with a weak D call TRBD1 (6 bases). The V and J ends lost 5 bases and 3 bases respectively, with 11 bases between them. CDR1 is MNHNS, CDR2 SASEGT, per germline. The CDR3 has 13 residues. This CDR3 is CASSRDTYYEQYF. The CDR3 bases are TGTGCCAGCAGTCGGGACACCTACTACGAGCAGTACTTC.

The chain couples TRBV7-3 to TRBJ2-7; no firm D call. Germline-derived CDR1 and CDR2 are SGHTA and FQGTGA. V shed 5 bases and J shed 4 bases, with 9 bases lying between them. The CDR3 extends over 12 amino acids. The CDR3 loop is CASSPGPYEQYF. For the CDR3, the DNA is TGTGCCAGCAGCCCCGGTCCTTACGAGCAGTACTTC.

The chain carries TRBV5-8 and TRBJ1-1, with D tentatively TRBD1 (5 bases). The V end lost 4 bases, the J end lost 3 bases, and 19 bases lay between the germline ends. Germline CDR1 and CDR2: SGHTS and YDEGEE. The CDR3 is 16 residues long. CDR3 bases: TGTGCCAGCAGCGGTATCATATCAGGGTACGACACTGAAGCTTTCTTT. It codes for CASSGIISGYDTEAFF. Full variable domain (missing parts from reference TRBV5-8 and TRBJ1-1): EAGVTQSPTHLIKTRGQQATLRCSPISGHTSVYWYQQALGLGLQFLLWYDEGEERNRGNFPPRFSGRQFPNYSSELNVNALELEDSALYLCASSGIISGYDTEAFFGQGTRLTVV.

The chain employs TRBV5-1 and TRBJ1-2, with unresolved D. CDR1 SGHRS and CDR2 YFSETQ come from the germline V gene. This CDR3 contains 15 residues. With 3 bases removed from V and 1 base from J, the gap between germline ends came to 13 bases. For the CDR3, the DNA is TGCGCCAGCAGCTCGGGATCTACCCTTAACTATGGCTACACCTTC. It translates to CASSSGSTLNYGYTF.

This clone was observed a single time. The genes are TRBV5-6 and TRBJ2-7; tentative D call: TRBD2 (5 bases). Trimming left V 4 bases short and J 4 bases short, with 15 bases between. The CDR3 loop spans 14 amino acids. CDR1 SGHDT and CDR2 YYEEEE come from the germline V gene. CDR3 amino acids: CASSPPRVPYEQYF. For the CDR3, the DNA is TGTGCCAGCAGCCCTCCGAGGGTCCCGTACGAGCAGTACTTC.

The chain is built from TRBV5-6 and TRBJ1-1, with a possible D match to TRBD1 (6 bases). This CDR3 is 19 amino acids long. The germline gives CDR1 SGHDT, CDR2 YYEEEE. Trimming pared 0 bases from V and 7 bases from J, leaving 28 bases between. In DNA form, the CDR3 reads TGTGCCAGCAGCTTGGTATTTTACGGGGTGGCCGAGAAGGGGGTTGAAGCTTTCTTT. Protein: CASSLVFYGVAEKGVEAFF.

Only one count was recorded for this clone. The genes are TRBV28 and TRBJ2-7; weak D call: TRBD2 (5 bases). Trimming shortened V by 7 bases and J by 5 bases, and 21 bases separated the two germline ends. This CDR3 is built from 15 residues. The V gene's germline CDR1 is MDHEN and CDR2 SYDVKM. The CDR3 region is CASTPPSGSVHEQYF. The CDR3 DNA reads TGTGCCAGCACTCCTCCTTCGGGGTCGGTTCACGAGCAGTACTTC. The entire variable domain, with the rest obtained from reference TRBV28 and TRBJ2-7, is as follows: DVKVTQSSRYLVKRTGEKVFLECVQDMDHENMFWYRQDPGLGLRLIYFSYDVKMKEKGDIPEGYSVSREKKERFSLILESASTNQTSMYLCASTPPSGSVHEQYFGPGTRLTVT.

The chain carries TRBV5-8 and TRBJ1-1, with 8 bases identical to TRBD1. Germline V gene data show CDR1 as SGHTS and CDR2 as YDEGEE. This CDR3 is 19 amino acids long. V trimming: 3 bases; J trimming: 0 bases; junction bases outside the gene matches: 16. CDR3 DNA: TGTGCCAGCAGCTCGTCGGTGGGGACAGGAGATGAGATGAACACTGAAGCTTTCTTT. Translated: CASSSSVGTGDEMNTEAFF.

The table lists this clone with a count of one. The V gene is TRBV14, the J gene TRBJ1-2; TRBD1 matches at 10 bases. The germline V gene has CDR1 SGHDN and CDR2 FVKESK. The CDR3 spans 16 residues. The V segment lost 1 base and the J segment 6 bases; nucleotides outside the gene matches: 8. The CDR3 protein is CASSQATGGHENGYTF. The CDR3 DNA reads TGTGCCAGCAGCCAAGCGACAGGGGGCCATGAGAATGGCTACACCTTC.

The chain is built from TRBV21-1 and TRBJ2-7; the table assigns TRBD1, which was not confirmed against the DNA. TRBV21-1 is designated a pseudogene. This CDR3 has 18 residues. The DNA of the CDR3 is TGTGCCAGCAGCAAAATATCTGAACAGGGGGCTTTAGCCTACGAGCAGTACTTC. Translation gives CASSKISEQGALAYEQYF.